The next 26 T cell receptor beta chains were all read from a single sample in a study of PD-1 blockade in classical Hodgkin lymphoma. The data were produced by immunoSEQ multiplex PCR, yet TCRdb's version contains in-frame clones alone and is incomplete. The sample shows 30,000 to 40,000 clones, approximately 80% of them seen only once. Every patient was affected by relapse after autologous stem cell transplantation, while exposure to brentuximab vedotin was not uniform. The material sequenced was peripheral blood mononuclear cells (PBMCs), taken at baseline. These receptors were collected from a human donor with classical Hodgkin lymphoma.

This chain connects TRBV11-2 to TRBJ2-7; 9 bases line up with TRBD2. This CDR3 is built from 14 residues. Germline V gene data show CDR1 as SGHAT and CDR2 as FQNNGV. With 5 bases clipped from V and 2 bases from J, the junction kept 4 bases outside the gene matches. The CDR3 spells CASSRASGAYEQYF. The CDR3 DNA reads TGTGCCAGCAGCCGCGCTAGCGGGGCCTACGAGCAGTACTTC.

This clone appeared a few times. The rearrangement joins TRBV28 to TRBJ1-2, with TRBD1 matching over 7 bases. J was trimmed by 4 bases and V by 6 bases; bases with no gene match: 5. CDR1 and CDR2 from the germline V gene are MDHEN and SYDVKM. The length of the CDR3 is 13 residues. CDR3 in DNA: TGTGCCAGCAGACCGACAGGGACCTATGGCTACACCTTC. Protein: CASRPTGTYGYTF.

The rearrangement links TRBV5-1 to TRBJ2-3; 11 bases line up with TRBD2. The CDR3 runs to 16 residues. The ends lost 2 bases at V and 0 bases at J; junction bases unmatched: 2. Per the germline V gene, CDR1 is SGHRS and CDR2 is YFSETQ. CDR3 protein: CASSLGLAGSTDTQYF. CDR3 bases: TGCGCCAGCAGCTTAGGACTAGCGGGTAGCACAGATACGCAGTATTTT.

The V call is TRBV20-1, the J call TRBJ2-3; no reliable D call. In germline, CDR1 is DFQATT, CDR2 SNEGSKA (reference sequence). The germline V and J ends were trimmed by 6 bases and 2 bases, with 6 bases remaining between them. This CDR3 is built from 11 residues. In DNA form, the CDR3 reads TGCAGTGCGGGATACACAGATACGCAGTATTTT. Its translation is CSAGYTDTQYF.

The V call is TRBV28, the J call TRBJ2-7; D call uncertain. The CDR3 runs 16 residues. Germline assignment: CDR1 MDHEN and CDR2 SYDVKM. V gave up 5 bases and J gave up 4 bases, with 21 bases separating them. The CDR3 DNA reads as TGTGCCAGCAGTGGTCTTAAGGAGTTATCGTTATACGAGCAGTACTTC. As protein: CASSGLKELSLYEQYF.

The chain recombines TRBV2 with TRBJ1-2; D not resolved. Germline-derived CDR1 and CDR2 are SNHLY and FYNNEI. With 7 bases removed from V and 0 bases from J, the gap between germline ends came to 9 bases. This CDR3 has 13 residues. The CDR3 DNA is TGTGCCAGCAAGGGTACGACTAACTATGGCTACACCTTC. Its protein product is CASKGTTNYGYTF.

V and J are TRBV6-5 and TRBJ1-1, with TRBD1 matching over 7 bases. The V and J ends lost 2 bases and 4 bases, in that order; junction bases with no gene match: 7. Germline CDR1 reads MNHEY; CDR2 reads SVGAGI. The CDR3 length is 15 residues. CDR3 protein: CASSYRGAGGTEAFF. CDR3 nucleotides: TGTGCCAGCAGTTACCGGGGGGCAGGGGGCACTGAAGCTTTCTTT.

The genes are TRBV11-3 and TRBJ2-2, with D perhaps matching TRBD2 (5 bases). The CDR3 length is 14 residues. In germline, CDR1 is SGHNT, CDR2 YENEEA. Trimming shortened V by 3 bases and J by 2 bases, and 7 bases separated the two germline ends. CDR3 nucleotides: TGTGCCAGCAGCTTGACGGGAAACACCGGGGAGCTGTTTTTT. Amino acid sequence: CASSLTGNTGELFF.

This clone has more than one count but fewer than ten. V usage is TRBV1 and J usage is TRBJ2-5; the tabulated D call, TRBD2, remains unverified against the DNA. TRBV1 is reported as a pseudogene. This CDR3 has 17 residues. CDR3 residues: CTSSQATTPLFQETQYF. CDR3 nucleotide sequence: TGCACCAGCAGCCAGGCGACTACCCCCCTTTTCCAAGAGACCCAGTACTTC.

The CDR3 here is CASSLALQDTQYF. The DNA for the CDR3 is TGTGCCAGCAGCTTAGCGCTTCAAGATACGCAGTATTTT. The chain is built from TRBV7-9 and TRBJ2-3; D uncertain. Germline-derived CDR1 and CDR2 are SEHNR and FQNEAQ (reference sequence). The germline V and J ends were trimmed by 0 bases and 5 bases, with 6 bases remaining between them. This CDR3 spans 13 amino acids.

This clone has a handful of counts. The chain joins TRBV9 to TRBJ2-5, with D tentatively TRBD1 or TRBD2 (5 bases each). Germline assignment: CDR1 SGDLS and CDR2 YYNGEE. V lost 0 bases and J 2 bases, leaving 11 bases between the germline ends. The CDR3 totals 15 residues. The CDR3 nucleotides are TGTGCCAGCAGCGTAGTTGGGGGTGCTCAAGAGACCCAGTACTTC. Protein: CASSVVGGAQETQYF.

The chain combines TRBV7-9 with TRBJ2-3; D remains unclear. This CDR3 contains 16 residues. Germline V CDR1 and CDR2: SEHNR, FQNEAQ (reference sequence). Trimming removed 4 bases from V and 1 base from J, with 15 bases in between. The CDR3 region has the DNA TGTGCCAGCAGCTCCCTGGCAGGAATTCGCACAGATACGCAGTATTTT. The encoded protein is CASSSLAGIRTDTQYF. The variable domain in full, with the rest retrieved from reference TRBV7-9 and TRBJ2-3, is DTGVSQNPRHKITKRGQNVTFRCDPISEHNRLYWYRQTLGQGPEFLTYFQNEAQLEKSRLLSDRFSAERPKGSFSTLEIQRTEQGDSAMYLCASSSLAGIRTDTQYFGPGTRLTVL.

The genes are TRBV6-6 and TRBJ2-7; 9 nucleotides line up with TRBD2. V was clipped by 2 bases and J by 4 bases; unmatched bases: 9. The CDR3 totals 16 residues. Germline assignment: CDR1 MNHNY and CDR2 SVGAGI (reference sequence). In DNA form, the CDR3 reads TGTGCCAGCAGTTACCCGCATGGGAGCGGGAGGTACGAGCAGTACTTC. Its protein product is CASSYPHGSGRYEQYF.

CDR3 DNA sequence: TGTGCCAGCAGCCGAGGCCCTTTGTATGGCTACACCTTC. This encodes CASSRGPLYGYTF. J is TRBJ1-2 and V is TRBV7-9, with unresolved D. The germline V gene encodes CDR1 SEHNR and CDR2 FQNEAQ (reference sequence). Trimming took off 5 bases at V and 5 bases at J, with 12 bases between the two ends. The CDR3 contains 13 residues.

The gene calls are TRBV9 and TRBJ2-3; D is ambiguous. Germline values: CDR1 SGDLS, CDR2 YYNGEE. This CDR3 contains 13 residues. The V end lost 0 bases, the J end lost 7 bases, and 9 bases lay between the germline ends. The CDR3 coding sequence is TGTGCCAGCAGCGTAGTAGCACCCTATACGCAGTATTTT. Translation: CASSVVAPYTQYF.

This chain joins TRBV7-9 and TRBJ2-7; 7 bases line up with TRBD2. With V trimmed by 5 bases and J by 1 base, 8 bases remained unmatched. The V gene's germline CDR1 is SEHNR and CDR2 FQNEAQ (reference sequence). This CDR3 has 15 residues. The DNA of the CDR3 is TGTGCCAGCAGCGACGCAGTGCGGGGGTCCTACGAGCAGTACTTC. Translation gives CASSDAVRGSYEQYF. Using reference TRBV7-9 and TRBJ2-7 for the parts outside the CDR3, the full variable domain is DTGVSQNPRHKITKRGQNVTFRCDPISEHNRLYWYRQTLGQGPEFLTYFQNEAQLEKSRLLSDRFSAERPKGSFSTLEIQRTEQGDSAMYLCASSDAVRGSYEQYFGPGTRLTVT.

The chain is built from TRBV18 and TRBJ1-2, with D perhaps matching TRBD1 (6 bases). Trimming pared 3 bases from V and 0 bases from J, leaving 17 bases between. The CDR3 is 17 amino acids. Germline-derived CDR1 and CDR2 are KGHSH and LQKENI. CDR3 nucleotides: TGTGCCAGCTCACCGGGGGCAGGGCCCGCTGCTAACTATGGCTACACCTTC. This gives the protein CASSPGAGPAANYGYTF.

The chain employs TRBV5-1 and TRBJ1-6; unclear D gene. The CDR3 is 13 residues long. Germline V gene data show CDR1 as SGHRS and CDR2 as YFSETQ. The ends were cut back, 5 bases at V and 5 bases at J, with 8 bases in the middle. CDR3 loop: CASRVRDNSPLHF. Written as DNA, the CDR3 is TGCGCCAGCAGAGTCCGGGATAATTCACCCCTCCACTTT.

The J gene is TRBJ1-4, the V gene TRBV6-1; a weak D match, TRBD1 (5 bases). The germline gives CDR1 MNHNS, CDR2 SASEGT. The CDR3 is made up of 21 amino acids. Trimming removed 2 bases at V and 8 bases at J, with 33 bases between. CDR3 nucleotide sequence: TGTGCCAGCAGTGAACCGCGCGTCTGGGGATCCGGGGAGGGGATAAAGGAAAAACTGTTTTTT. This gives the protein CASSEPRVWGSGEGIKEKLFF.

This clone was seen a handful of times. The V gene is TRBV11-3, the J gene TRBJ1-3, with a tentative D call TRBD1 (5 bases). Trimming pared 5 bases from V and 0 bases from J, leaving 17 bases between. From germline, CDR1 is SGHNT and CDR2 YENEEA. The CDR3 has 17 amino acids. The CDR3 region is CASSPKRDRRSGNTIYF. Here the CDR3 DNA reads TGTGCCAGCAGCCCGAAGCGGGACCGCCGCTCTGGAAACACCATATATTTT.

V is TRBV28 and J is TRBJ1-5; weak D call: TRBD1 (6 bases). CDR1 MDHEN and CDR2 SYDVKM come from the germline V gene. The germline V and J ends were trimmed by 6 bases and 0 bases, with 9 bases remaining between them. The CDR3 is 14 amino acids. This CDR3 reads CASSQDSSNQPQHF. CDR3 bases: TGTGCCAGCAGCCAGGACAGTAGCAATCAGCCCCAGCATTTT. Full variable domain (missing parts from reference TRBV28 and TRBJ1-5): DVKVTQSSRYLVKRTGEKVFLECVQDMDHENMFWYRQDPGLGLRLIYFSYDVKMKEKGDIPEGYSVSREKKERFSLILESASTNQTSMYLCASSQDSSNQPQHFGDGTRLSIL.

This clone came up many times. The genes are TRBV7-9 and TRBJ1-2, with D unclear. The CDR3 length is 14 residues. Trimming removed 6 bases at V and 7 bases at J, with 18 bases between. Germline V gene lookup returns CDR1 SEHNR and CDR2 FQNEAQ (reference sequence). For the CDR3, the DNA is TGTGCCAGCAGTTATACAGCGGGCTCGGCTGGCTACACCTTC. Translated: CASSYTAGSAGYTF.

As concerns this clone: The junction departs from germline at one end; a sequencing error may be responsible. DNA for the CDR3: TGTGCTAGCAGCTCGGGGGCCTCAAGGGAGACCCAGTACTTC. As protein: CASSSGASRETQYF. This chain joins TRBV7-7 and TRBJ2-5, with D possibly being TRBD1 or TRBD2 (6 bases each). The length of the CDR3 is 14 residues. Germline lookup yields CDR1 SSHAT and CDR2 FNYEAQ (reference sequence).

This sequence joins TRBV4-1 and TRBJ1-1; D ambiguous. Trimming stripped 0 bases from V and 1 base from J, with 12 bases between. This CDR3 has 16 residues. CDR1 MGHRA and CDR2 YSYEKL come from the germline V gene. The CDR3, as DNA: TGCGCCAGCAGCCAAGATTCCCGTACACCGAACACTGAAGCTTTCTTT. Protein sequence: CASSQDSRTPNTEAFF.

This chain connects TRBV11-2 to TRBJ1-3, with TRBD1 matching 11 bases. The junction had 2 bases not matched to a gene; V was cut back by 3 bases and J by 4 bases. Germline CDR1 is SGHAT and CDR2 is FQNNGV. This CDR3 contains 15 residues. CDR3 amino acids: CASSFGQGAGNTIYF. DNA for the CDR3: TGTGCCAGCAGCTTTGGACAGGGGGCCGGAAACACCATATATTTT.

The sample holds a few counts of this clone. The V call is TRBV5-4, the J call TRBJ2-2, with 10 bases fitting TRBD2. V trimming: 1 base; J trimming: 8 bases; junction bases outside the gene matches: 11. CDR3 size: 17 residues. Germline values: CDR1 SGHNT, CDR2 YYREEE (reference sequence). CDR3 nucleotide sequence: TGTGCCAGCAGCTTGAGGTCCACTAGCGGGACGTCAGGGGAGCTGTTTTTT. The encoded protein is CASSLRSTSGTSGELFF.